This passage covers 29 T cell receptor beta chains from one sample sequenced in a study of regulatory T cells in long-lasting Graves disease. In building TCR beta libraries, iRepertoire HTBI primers were used together with Arm-PCR of CDR3 regions. Using its own MiXCR run on the multiplex PCR reads, TCRdb lists one record per CDR3 protein. The sample carries 400,000 to 500,000 distinct CDR3 sequences, over 15% recorded once. Stated time point: newly diagnosed GD, antithyroid drugs for less than 3 months. The authors made the TCR library using RNA they extracted from PBMCs. The sample was also reused in another study, on T cells in Graves' hyperthyroidism and ophthalmopathy.

Sequenced material: peripheral blood mononuclear cells (PBMCs), taken at new diagnosis, from a patient treated with antithyroid drugs. The receptors stem from a woman between 18 and 29 years old with Graves disease.

In this sample, this clonotype turned up many times. This chain connects TRBV3-1 to TRBJ2-2; 8 nucleotides agree with TRBD2. The CDR3 is 17 residues long. V trimming: 4 bases; J trimming: 4 bases; junction bases outside the gene matches: 11. Germline assignment: CDR1 LGHDT and CDR2 YNNKEL (reference sequence). CDR3 residues: CASSRRLASGSTGELFF. As DNA, the CDR3 is TGTGCCAGCAGCCGCCGACTAGCGTCCGGGAGCACCGGGGAGCTGTTTTTT.

The rearrangement uses TRBV7-9 and TRBJ2-3; 8 nucleotides align to TRBD1. The CDR3 covers 16 residues. Germline assignment: CDR1 SEHNR and CDR2 FQNEAQ (reference sequence). Trimming removed 7 bases from V and 5 bases from J; junction bases left unmatched: 14. DNA of the CDR3: TGTGCCAGCACCTCGGTAGCAGGGGGCATAGGAGATACGCAGTATTTT. Translating gives CASTSVAGGIGDTQYF.

The gene calls are TRBV7-2 and TRBJ1-5; perhaps TRBD1 as D (5 bases). This CDR3 contains 16 residues. The germline V and J ends were trimmed by 1 base and 2 bases, with 12 bases remaining between them. CDR1 SGHTA and CDR2 FQGNSA come from the germline V gene. CDR3 in amino acids: CASSLGRRGGNQPQHF. Here the CDR3 DNA reads TGTGCCAGCAGCTTAGGTCGGCGAGGGGGCAATCAGCCCCAGCATTTT.

This clonotype was detected only a few times. This chain connects TRBV6-1 to TRBJ1-4; D remains ambiguous. The CDR3 is made up of 13 amino acids. The V gene lost 10 bases and the J gene lost 2 bases, with 11 bases spanning the gap. CDR1 and CDR2 from the germline V gene are MNHNS and SASEGT. Written as DNA, the CDR3 is TGTGCCACCGCCTGGGCCACTAATGAAAAACTGTTTTTT. It is translated as CATAWATNEKLFF.

The table lists this clonotype with many counts. The V and J genes are TRBV6-1 and TRBJ2-7, with 8 bases aligning to TRBD1. This CDR3 region has 13 residues. V shed 6 bases, J shed 4 bases, and the junction held 5 bases outside the gene matches. Germline CDR1 MNHNS, CDR2 SASEGT. CDR3 protein: CASRGQGRYEQYF. As DNA, the CDR3 is TGTGCCAGCAGAGGACAGGGACGATACGAGCAGTACTTC.

This clonotype was seen many times. The rearrangement uses TRBV11-2 and TRBJ2-5, with D perhaps matching TRBD2 (5 bases). Trimming stripped 3 bases from V and 5 bases from J, with 10 bases between. The germline gives CDR1 SGHAT, CDR2 FQNNGV. This CDR3 is built from 13 residues. This CDR3 is CASSFPGWETQYF. In nucleotides, the CDR3 is TGTGCCAGCAGCTTTCCGGGATGGGAGACCCAGTACTTC.

V usage is TRBV28 and J usage is TRBJ2-1, with TRBD2 matching over 8 bases. The germline gives CDR1 MDHEN, CDR2 SYDVKM. The length of the CDR3 is 16 residues. Germline trimming cut 5 bases from V and 5 bases from J; bases unmatched to any gene: 11. The chain's CDR3 is CASSHWGSGANNEQFF. In nucleotides, the CDR3 is TGTGCCAGCAGTCATTGGGGTAGCGGGGCCAACAATGAGCAGTTCTTC.

A note on this clonotype: A read error may be the cause here, since a much bigger clone is one base away. The chain recombines TRBV11-3 with TRBJ2-7, with D unresolved. CDR1 and CDR2 (germline): SGHNT, YENEEA. V lost 8 bases and J 7 bases, leaving 18 bases between the germline ends. This CDR3 has 13 residues. This chain's CDR3 is CASGKGVNNEQYF. DNA of the CDR3: TGTGCCAGCGGTAAGGGCGTCAACAATGAGCAGTACTTC.

This clonotype was counted ten times or more. The chain joins TRBV7-2 to TRBJ2-5, with TRBD2 matching over 14 bases. The CDR3 totals 17 residues. V was pared by 2 bases and J by 4 bases, with 6 bases of the junction left unmatched. Germline CDR1 is SGHTA and CDR2 is FQGNSA. CDR3 region: CASSLRGTSGRGETQYF. DNA of the CDR3: TGTGCCAGCAGCTTAAGGGGGACTAGCGGGAGAGGAGAGACCCAGTACTTC.

Concerning this clonotype itself: One end of the junction varies from germline; a read error may be responsible. As DNA, the CDR3 is TGTGCCAGCAGCCCGGGACTCTCCCACGAGCAGTACTTC. Amino acids: CASSPGLSHEQYF. The V call is TRBV7-3, the J call TRBJ2-7, with D tentatively TRBD2 (6 bases). The CDR3 length is 13 residues. CDR1 is SGHTA, CDR2 FQGTGA, per germline.

At least ten counts were recorded for this clonotype. V and J are TRBV7-2 and TRBJ2-7; TRBD2 agrees at 10 bases. The J segment lost 9 bases and the V segment lost 6 bases, leaving 26 bases of the junction unmatched. Germline V gene sequence: CDR1 SGHTA, CDR2 FQGNSA. The CDR3 extends over 19 amino acids. The CDR3 nucleotides read TGTGCCAGCAGTTCACAAGGGGGGACTAGCGTGACTGGGGTCCACGGGCAGTACTTC. It is translated as CASSSQGGTSVTGVHGQYF.

This clonotype was seen ten or more times. This chain links TRBV5-1 with TRBJ2-3, with D perhaps TRBD2 (5 bases). This CDR3 spans 14 amino acids. Per the germline V gene, CDR1 is SGHRS and CDR2 is YFSETQ. The ends were cut back, 1 base at V and 2 bases at J, with 8 bases in the middle. The DNA of the CDR3 is TGCGCCAGCAGCTTGACTAGATACACAGATACGCAGTATTTT. Translating it yields CASSLTRYTDTQYF.

This clonotype was observed a handful of times. One end of the junction is discordant with germline, which a read error may explain. The CDR3, as DNA: TGTGCTAGCAGTTCCGGGACAGGGGGCATCGGGGAGCTGTTTTTT. Translated, it gives CASSSGTGGIGELFF. The chain couples TRBV7-7 to TRBJ2-2, with 12 bases fitting TRBD1. CDR1 and CDR2 (germline): SSHAT, FNYEAQ (reference sequence). The CDR3 contains 15 residues.

This clonotype occurred a few times. The J gene is TRBJ2-5, the V gene TRBV7-6, with 8 bases that match TRBD2. This CDR3 contains 17 residues. Germline V gene sequence: CDR1 SGHVS, CDR2 FNYEAQ. The ends lost 1 base at V and 6 bases at J; junction bases unmatched: 13. Here the CDR3 reads CASSLDAAAGVGKTQYF. The CDR3, as DNA: TGTGCCAGCAGCTTAGATGCGGCAGCGGGAGTTGGAAAGACCCAGTACTTC.

The V call is TRBV7-2, the J call TRBJ2-2; TRBD2 matches at 7 bases. Looked up from germline, CDR1 is SGHTA and CDR2 is FQGNSA. This CDR3 has 18 amino acids. V dropped 3 bases and J dropped 0; count of bases not matched to a gene: 10. CDR3 in DNA: TGTGCCAGCAGCTTGTTCCCCTGGGAGGGACCGAACACCGGGGAGCTGTTTTTT. Translated, it gives CASSLFPWEGPNTGELFF.

A single count supports this clonotype. This probably arose from a read error, given a far larger clone one base away. The rearrangement joins TRBV28 to TRBJ2-3; D remains unclear. Judging by the DNA end, TRBJ2-1 fits better; the J call may be wrong. The V gene's germline CDR1 is MDHEN and CDR2 SYDVKM. This CDR3 is 13 amino acids long. CDR3 amino acids: CASSLSSSHEQFF. The CDR3 DNA reads as TGTGCCAGCAGTTTATCTAGTAGTCACGAGCAGTTCTTC.

A remark on this clonotype: A read error is possible here, since a much larger clone lies one base away. The chain joins TRBV6-1 to TRBJ2-7, with 7 nucleotides matching TRBD2. The CDR3 extends over 14 amino acids. From germline, CDR1 is MNHNS and CDR2 SASEGT. DNA for the CDR3: TGTGCCAGCAGGGAAGCGGGAATTGTGAATGAGCAGTACTTC. Encoded protein: CASREAGIVNEQYF.

Ten or more counts support this clonotype. The chain recombines TRBV7-2 with TRBJ2-1, with D hard to call. CDR3 length: 17 residues. Trimming pared 5 bases from V and 6 bases from J, leaving 23 bases between. Per the germline V gene, CDR1 is SGHTA and CDR2 is FQGNSA. CDR3 DNA sequence: TGTGCCAGCAGCGATATGGCGAGAGCCAAACGTCGCAATGAGCAGTTCTTC. It encodes CASSDMARAKRRNEQFF.

The chain has TRBV30 and TRBJ2-3; D call uncertain. Trimming stripped 5 bases from V and 3 bases from J, with 6 bases between. The CDR3 has 11 residues. The germline gives CDR1 GTSNPN, CDR2 SVGIG (reference sequence). The CDR3 coding sequence is TGTGCCTGGGTAGAAACAGATACGCAGTATTTT. This sequence encodes CAWVETDTQYF.

This rearrangement joins TRBV24-1 to TRBJ2-7; D is uncertain. This CDR3 has 14 residues. The V gene's germline CDR1 is KGHDR and CDR2 SFDVKD. Trimming stripped 4 bases from V and 5 bases from J, with 14 bases between. This chain's CDR3 is CATSDAQDGDEQYF. The CDR3, as DNA: TGTGCCACCAGTGACGCTCAGGACGGAGACGAGCAGTACTTC.

This clonotype turned up a few times. The chain has TRBV24-1 and TRBJ2-1; tentative D call: TRBD2 (6 bases). Germline values: CDR1 KGHDR, CDR2 SFDVKD. The CDR3 runs to 12 residues. Trimming removed 5 bases at V and 8 bases at J, with 9 bases between. CDR3 nucleotide sequence: TGTGCCACCAGTGCCTGGGAGGATGAGCAGTTCTTC. Translating gives CATSAWEDEQFF.

By share, this clonotype ranks as medium-sized (0.01 to 0.1%). The chain carries TRBV19 and TRBJ1-1; D is possibly TRBD1 (5 bases). The CDR3 runs to 15 residues. The V and J ends lost 7 bases and 1 base respectively, with 16 bases between them. Germline V gene lookup returns CDR1 LNHDA and CDR2 SQIVND (reference sequence). In DNA, the CDR3 is TGTGCCAGTATGGCAGGGAGAGCCCCGAACACTGAAGCTTTCTTT. Protein sequence: CASMAGRAPNTEAFF.

This clonotype was observed many times. The V gene is TRBV28, the J gene TRBJ1-5; TRBD1 is a possible D gene (6 bases). Germline V lookup: CDR1 MDHEN, CDR2 SYDVKM. The V end lost 5 bases, the J end lost 6 bases, and 14 bases lay between the germline ends. The CDR3 is made up of 14 amino acids. The DNA of the CDR3 is TGTGCCAGCAGTCGAGGAACAGGGAGTCAGCCCCAGCATTTT. Protein product: CASSRGTGSQPQHF. The whole variable domain, filled in from reference TRBV28 and TRBJ1-5, reads DVKVTQSSRYLVKRTGEKVFLECVQDMDHENMFWYRQDPGLGLRLIYFSYDVKMKEKGDIPEGYSVSREKKERFSLILESASTNQTSMYLCASSRGTGSQPQHFGDGTRLSIL.

This clonotype was counted ten times or more. The CDR3 sequence: CASSRAADTQYF. In nucleotides, the CDR3 is TGTGCCAGCAGCCGGGCGGCAGATACGCAGTATTTT. The J gene is TRBJ2-3, the V gene TRBV11-2; D is ambiguous. Germline V lookup: CDR1 SGHAT, CDR2 FQNNGV. The V gene lost 5 bases and the J gene lost 4 bases, with 7 bases spanning the gap. This CDR3 is 12 amino acids long.

The table lists this clonotype with many counts. This sequence joins TRBV12-3 or TRBV12-4 and TRBJ2-7; the D is unclear. V lost 3 bases to trimming and J lost 0 bases, with 9 bases between them. The CDR3 is 14 residues long. The CDR3 protein is CASSFGRNSYEQYF. The DNA for the CDR3 is TGTGCCAGCAGTTTTGGGCGGAACTCCTACGAGCAGTACTTC.

The table lists this clonotype with many counts. This rearrangement joins TRBV28 to TRBJ1-5; no clear D gene. This CDR3 has 12 amino acids. V was cut by 5 bases and J by 8 bases, with 10 bases left in between. Germline V gives CDR1 MDHEN, CDR2 SYDVKM. For the CDR3, the DNA is TGTGCCAGCAGTACCTCCTGGGAGCCCCAGCATTTT. Its protein is CASSTSWEPQHF.

This clonotype was found many times. The chain's CDR3 is CATVNPKGSEQFF. CDR3 nucleotide sequence: TGTGCCACCGTCAACCCAAAGGGTTCTGAGCAGTTCTTC. The genes are TRBV27 and TRBJ2-1, with D unclear. Trimming shortened V by 10 bases and J by 9 bases, and 19 bases separated the two germline ends. CDR1 and CDR2 (germline): MNHEY, SMNVEV (reference sequence). The CDR3 extends over 13 amino acids.

The chain joins TRBV5-1 to TRBJ2-7; no reliable D call. Germline V gene lookup returns CDR1 SGHRS and CDR2 YFSETQ. V was pared by 0 bases and J by 2 bases, with 9 bases between. The CDR3 is made up of 14 amino acids. For the CDR3, the DNA is TGCGCCAGCAGCTTGGTCGGGCGCACCTACGAGCAGTACTTC. Translated, it gives CASSLVGRTYEQYF.

The chain carries TRBV3-1 and TRBJ1-4; TRBD1 is a possible D gene (5 bases). Trimming stripped 7 bases from V and 8 bases from J, with 17 bases between. This CDR3 region has 14 residues. Germline CDR1 is LGHDT and CDR2 is YNNKEL (reference sequence). CDR3 sequence: CASKGRGLGEKLFF. CDR3 in DNA: TGTGCCAGCAAGGGTAGGGGCTTGGGCGAAAAACTGTTTTTT.